This TCR beta chain was identified in a study of shared clonotypes between healthy human individuals. Worth noting for this clone: Its target is not known.

The germline V gene encodes CDR1 SQVTM and CDR2 ANQGSEA. Germline trimming cut 3 bases from V and 4 bases from J; bases unmatched to any gene: 7. The CDR3 consists of 15 residues. This was a deep-level run. Sequencing was performed with immunoSEQ multiplex PCR; in TCRdb, only in-frame clones are kept and a portion is missing. Among about 2 million clones listed, about 95% were seen once. Study-wide results and limits: Investigators collected only blood, and repertoires in tissues likely differ.

Selected positively for CCR7 and CD45RO-negative, naive CD8 cells excluded terminally differentiated effector memory CD45RA+ cells. What was sequenced was naive CD8+ T cells sorted from blood. This chain links TRBV29-1 with TRBJ2-2; 8 bases match TRBD1. The sequence derives from a man between 18 and 29 years old in good health. The CDR3 loop is CSVDAGTGVTGELFF. In nucleotides, the CDR3 is TGCAGCGTTGACGCCGGGACAGGAGTCACCGGGGAGCTGTTTTTT.